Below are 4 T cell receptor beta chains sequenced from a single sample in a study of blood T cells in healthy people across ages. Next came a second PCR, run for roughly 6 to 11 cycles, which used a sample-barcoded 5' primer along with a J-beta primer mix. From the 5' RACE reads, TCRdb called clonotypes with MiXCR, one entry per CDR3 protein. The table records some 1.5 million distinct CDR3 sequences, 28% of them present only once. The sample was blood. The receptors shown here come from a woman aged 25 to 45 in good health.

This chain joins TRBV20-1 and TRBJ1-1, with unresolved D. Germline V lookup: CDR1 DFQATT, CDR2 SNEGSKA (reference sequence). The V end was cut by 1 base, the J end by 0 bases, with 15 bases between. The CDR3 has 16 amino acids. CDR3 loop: CSARAPIRQMNTEAFF. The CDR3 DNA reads TGCAGTGCTAGAGCCCCCATCAGGCAAATGAACACTGAAGCTTTCTTT.

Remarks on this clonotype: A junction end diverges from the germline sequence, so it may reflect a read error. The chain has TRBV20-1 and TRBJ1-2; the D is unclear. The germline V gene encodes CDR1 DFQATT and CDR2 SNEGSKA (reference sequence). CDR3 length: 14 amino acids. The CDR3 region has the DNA TGCAGTGCTAGAGATCCGTCACAGATTTATGGTTACACCTTC. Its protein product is CSARDPSQIYGYTF.

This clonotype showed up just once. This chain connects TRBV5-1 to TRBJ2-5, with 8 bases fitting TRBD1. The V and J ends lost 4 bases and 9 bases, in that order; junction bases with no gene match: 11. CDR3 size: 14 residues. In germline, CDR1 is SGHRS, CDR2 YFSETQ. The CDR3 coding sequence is TGCGCCAGCAGCCGGACAGGGACGAAGGAGGCCCAGTACTTC. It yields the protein CASSRTGTKEAQYF.

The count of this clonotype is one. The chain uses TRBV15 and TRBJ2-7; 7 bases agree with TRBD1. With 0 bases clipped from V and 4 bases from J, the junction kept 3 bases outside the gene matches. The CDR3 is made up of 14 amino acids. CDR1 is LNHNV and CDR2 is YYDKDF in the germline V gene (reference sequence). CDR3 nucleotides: TGTGCCACCAGCAGAGAAACAGGGGCATACGAGCAGTACTTC. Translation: CATSRETGAYEQYF.